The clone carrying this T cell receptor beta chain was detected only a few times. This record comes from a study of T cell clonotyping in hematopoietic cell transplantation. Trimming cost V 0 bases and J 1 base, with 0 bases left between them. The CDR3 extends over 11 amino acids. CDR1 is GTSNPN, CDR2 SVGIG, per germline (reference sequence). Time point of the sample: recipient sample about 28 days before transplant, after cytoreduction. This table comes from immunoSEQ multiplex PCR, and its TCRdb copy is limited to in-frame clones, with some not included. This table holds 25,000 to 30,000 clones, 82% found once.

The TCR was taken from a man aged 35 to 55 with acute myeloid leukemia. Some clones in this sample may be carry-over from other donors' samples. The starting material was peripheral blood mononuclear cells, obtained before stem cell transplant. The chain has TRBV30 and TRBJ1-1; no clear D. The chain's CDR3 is CAWSVNTEAFF. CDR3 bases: TGTGCCTGGAGTGTGAACACTGAAGCTTTCTTT.